Presented here are 16 T cell receptor beta chains from one specimen sequenced in a study of T cell changes during pregnancy in multiple sclerosis. Sequencing was performed with immunoSEQ multiplex PCR; in TCRdb, only in-frame clones are kept and a portion is missing. Of about 50,000 clones in the sample, around nine tenths are singletons; the top ten hold 0.39%. Specimen: CD4+ T cells from peripheral blood mononuclear cells, collected after pregnancy. These receptors were obtained from a female donor with multiple sclerosis, enrolled in a pregnancy study.

This clone was observed once. This chain connects TRBV6-1 to TRBJ2-1; no reliable D call. The V end lost 6 bases, the J end lost 0 bases, and 6 bases lay between the germline ends. The CDR3 has 13 amino acids. Germline CDR1 is MNHNS and CDR2 is SASEGT. CDR3 in amino acids: CASRQSSYNEQFF. The CDR3 nucleotides read TGTGCCAGCAGACAGAGCTCCTACAATGAGCAGTTCTTC.

The rearrangement joins TRBV5-1 to TRBJ2-1; weak D call: TRBD2 (6 bases). The CDR3 consists of 15 residues. V was cut by 1 base and J by 6 bases, with 14 bases left in between. In germline, CDR1 is SGHRS, CDR2 YFSETQ. CDR3 DNA sequence: TGCGCCAGCAGCTTGAGCTTACTAGCATTCAATGAGCAGTTCTTC. It yields the protein CASSLSLLAFNEQFF.

The chain joins TRBV28 to TRBJ2-2; maybe TRBD1 (5 bases). The V gene lost 5 bases and the J gene lost 4 bases, with 11 bases spanning the gap. Germline values: CDR1 MDHEN, CDR2 SYDVKM. The CDR3 covers 14 residues. The CDR3 is CASSRATVTGELFF. The DNA of the CDR3 is TGTGCCAGCAGTCGGGCGACAGTCACCGGGGAGCTGTTTTTT. Full variable domain (outside the CDR3, taken from reference TRBV28 and TRBJ2-2): DVKVTQSSRYLVKRTGEKVFLECVQDMDHENMFWYRQDPGLGLRLIYFSYDVKMKEKGDIPEGYSVSREKKERFSLILESASTNQTSMYLCASSRATVTGELFFGEGSRLTVL.

The sample holds one count of this clone. The chain links TRBV4-1 to TRBJ2-3, with TRBD2 matching over 12 bases. The V gene's germline CDR1 is MGHRA and CDR2 YSYEKL. The trim removed 0 bases at V and 2 bases at J, leaving 12 bases unmatched. The CDR3 consists of 20 residues. The CDR3 sequence is CASSQDRLAGESPHTDTQYF. CDR3 coding DNA: TGCGCCAGCAGCCAAGATCGACTAGCGGGGGAATCGCCACACACAGATACGCAGTATTTT.

CDR3 loop: CASSEIRGAGNQPQHF. The CDR3 DNA reads TGTGCCAGCAGTGAAATTCGGGGGGCGGGCAATCAGCCCCAGCATTTT. The chain recombines TRBV6-1 with TRBJ1-5; D is possibly TRBD1 (6 bases). The CDR3 loop spans 16 amino acids. V lost 2 bases and J 2 bases, leaving 13 bases between the germline ends. Germline CDR1 and CDR2: MNHNS and SASEGT.

The rearrangement links TRBV10-3 to TRBJ2-5; 7 bases line up with TRBD1. Germline lookup yields CDR1 ENHRY and CDR2 SYGVKD. V trimming: 6 bases; J trimming: 1 base; junction bases outside the gene matches: 5. The CDR3 is 14 amino acids. The CDR3 DNA is TGTGCCATCAGCTCGGGACAGTTCCAAGAGACCCAGTACTTC. This sequence encodes CAISSGQFQETQYF.

The J gene is TRBJ2-2, the V gene TRBV4-2; 7 bases are a match to TRBD2. Germline loops: CDR1 LGHNA, CDR2 YNFKEQ. Unmatched junction bases numbered 8, after V lost 0 bases and J lost 1 base. The CDR3 is 18 residues long. CDR3 amino acids: CASSQDLYGGVNTGELFF. The CDR3 region has the DNA TGTGCCAGCAGCCAAGATTTATATGGGGGGGTGAACACCGGGGAGCTGTTTTTT.

The chain is built from TRBV30 and TRBJ1-2, with 7 nucleotides matching TRBD1. There are 15 residues in the CDR3. Germline CDR1 reads GTSNPN; CDR2 reads SVGIG (reference sequence). V was pared by 3 bases and J by 0 bases, with 7 bases of the junction left unmatched. CDR3 sequence: CAWRPPGQTNYGYTF. CDR3 nucleotides: TGTGCCTGGAGGCCACCGGGACAGACTAACTATGGCTACACCTTC.

This clone has only one observation. The chain couples TRBV27 to TRBJ1-5; tentative D call: TRBD1 (5 bases). Germline loops: CDR1 MNHEY, CDR2 SMNVEV (reference sequence). The length of the CDR3 is 14 residues. V was cut by 2 bases and J by 6 bases, with 11 bases left in between. The CDR3 bases are TGTGCCAGCAGTTTAAGCGGGACGGGTCAGCCCCAGCATTTT. Amino acid sequence: CASSLSGTGQPQHF.

This clone was found once. V and J are TRBV5-6 and TRBJ2-2; 7 positions agree with TRBD2. Losses at the gene ends were 1 base for V and 3 bases for J; bases not matched to a gene: 6. The V gene's germline CDR1 is SGHDT and CDR2 YYEEEE. The CDR3 is made up of 16 amino acids. CDR3: CASSLRLADYTGELFF. CDR3 bases: TGTGCCAGCAGCTTGCGGCTAGCGGACTACACCGGGGAGCTGTTTTTT.

The rearrangement joins TRBV27 to TRBJ1-2; weak D call: TRBD1 (5 bases). V was trimmed by 4 bases and J by 7 bases, leaving 16 bases between them. Per the germline V gene, CDR1 is MNHEY and CDR2 is SMNVEV (reference sequence). The CDR3 contains 14 residues. The CDR3 spells CASSSTNQGGGYTF. The CDR3 DNA is TGTGCCAGCAGTTCTACGAATCAGGGCGGTGGCTACACCTTC.

V gene TRBV4-1 combines with J gene TRBJ1-3, with 9 bases aligning to TRBD1. Trimming cost V 0 bases and J 4 bases; bases outside gene matches: 4. This CDR3 spans 16 amino acids. Per the germline V gene, CDR1 is MGHRA and CDR2 is YSYEKL. The CDR3 loop is CASSQEGQGLGNTIYF. The DNA for the CDR3 is TGCGCCAGCAGCCAAGAGGGACAGGGCTTGGGAAACACCATATATTTT.

The chain uses TRBV19 and TRBJ1-1; D not resolved. Germline V CDR1 and CDR2: LNHDA, SQIVND (reference sequence). This CDR3 has 14 amino acids. Trimming shortened V by 1 base and J by 4 bases, and 10 bases separated the two germline ends. Written as DNA, the CDR3 is TGTGCCAGTAGTATAGCAACTAGAGGCACTGAAGCTTTCTTT. Its protein product is CASSIATRGTEAFF.

The chain recombines TRBV5-1 with TRBJ1-4, with 8 positions matching TRBD1. CDR1 is SGHRS, CDR2 YFSETQ, per germline. Losses at the gene ends were 4 bases for V and 1 base for J; bases not matched to a gene: 18. The CDR3 covers 20 residues. In DNA form, the CDR3 reads TGCGCCAGCAGCCCCAAAACCCCGGGACAGGATTGGATAACTAATGAAAAACTGTTTTTT. Translating gives CASSPKTPGQDWITNEKLFF.

The chain is built from TRBV11-2 and TRBJ1-2; weak D call: TRBD1 (6 bases). Trimming pared 2 bases from V and 7 bases from J, leaving 20 bases between. Germline V gene lookup returns CDR1 SGHAT and CDR2 FQNNGV. The CDR3 has 16 amino acids. DNA for the CDR3: TGTGCCAGCAGCTTAATTCGGGGGGCCGGCCAGAGTGGCTACACCTTC. Translating it yields CASSLIRGAGQSGYTF.

This chain connects TRBV7-9 to TRBJ1-4; D unresolved. V was shortened by 5 bases and J by 4 bases, with 14 bases between the two germline ends. Per germline, CDR1 SEHNR and CDR2 FQNEAQ (reference sequence). CDR3 length equals 15 residues. In DNA form, the CDR3 reads TGTGCCAGCAGCCCCGGGAGGGCTCTTAATGAAAAACTGTTTTTT. Protein product: CASSPGRALNEKLFF.